Presented here are 29 T cell receptor beta chains from one specimen sequenced in a study of Ad26.COV2.S vaccination and SARS-CoV-2 variants (dated by TCRdb to the early 2020s). According to the study, the label for this sample's treatment or condition signals: over 15 received Ad26.COV2.S at low or high dose, single or two shots; roughly five received placebo; per-sample allocation not given. Repertoires of vaccine and placebo recipients were sequenced from samples collected on day 63 after the first injection. The library was made by the immunoSEQ multiplex PCR assay. The source is immuneACCESS, and TCRdb retained only in-frame sequences with V and J called. Part of the clones is not carried over; for the studies checked, unresolved V genes explain less than half of this, and the remainder is unexplained. The sample data list more than 300,000 clones, and 86% of these were observed just once. The ten largest make up 1.5% to 2.5% of the sample.

This sample comprised peripheral blood, obtained in a trial of Ad26.COV2.S vaccine versus placebo. The receptors were sampled from a person aged 18-65 years who received the Ad26.COV2.S COVID-19 vaccine or a placebo.

This clone has a single count. V is TRBV30 and J is TRBJ1-2; D remains unclear. The CDR3 spans 14 residues. CDR1 is GTSNPN, CDR2 SVGIG, per germline (reference sequence). V was shortened by 1 base and J by 8 bases, with 17 bases between the two germline ends. The CDR3 loop reads CAWSAPVRSGGYTF. The CDR3 DNA is TGTGCCTGGAGTGCCCCCGTTCGGTCCGGAGGCTACACCTTC.

The chain couples TRBV7-9 to TRBJ1-4; the D is unclear. The CDR3 loop spans 15 amino acids. Germline CDR1 SEHNR, CDR2 FQNEAQ (reference sequence). V lost 5 bases, J lost 8 bases, and 18 bases lay in between. The CDR3 is CASSPSRPKAEKLFF. In DNA, the CDR3 is TGTGCCAGCAGCCCTTCTCGACCAAAAGCCGAAAAACTGTTTTTT.

The CDR3 region is CASSQARESGNTIYF. The DNA of the CDR3 is TGCGCCAGCAGCCAAGCAAGGGAATCTGGAAACACCATATATTTT. V and J are TRBV4-1 and TRBJ1-3, with D unresolved. Per germline, CDR1 MGHRA and CDR2 YSYEKL. The CDR3 sequence is 15 residues long. The V and J ends lost 1 base and 1 base respectively, with 8 bases between them.

The rearrangement links TRBV10-3 to TRBJ1-4; possible D gene TRBD1, 5 bases. Germline loops: CDR1 ENHRY, CDR2 SYGVKD. CDR3 length: 16 residues. Trimming pared 3 bases from V and 0 bases from J, leaving 11 bases between. This CDR3 is CAISDRVKATNEKLFF. As DNA, the CDR3 is TGTGCCATCAGTGACAGGGTAAAGGCAACTAATGAAAAACTGTTTTTT.

The chain carries TRBV7-4 and TRBJ2-3; D call uncertain. V was pared by 8 bases and J by 0 bases, with 9 bases between. The germline V gene encodes CDR1 SGHVT and CDR2 SQSDAQ. The length of the CDR3 is 13 residues. CDR3 bases: TGTGCCAGCCCCTGGCCAAGCACAGATACGCAGTATTTT. Translation: CASPWPSTDTQYF. Full variable domain (outside the CDR3, taken from reference TRBV7-4 and TRBJ2-3): GAGVSQSPRYKVAKRGRDVALRCDSISGHVTLYWYRQTLGQGSEVLTYSQSDAQRDKSGRPSGRFSAERPERSVSTLKIQRTEQGDSAVYLCASPWPSTDTQYFGPGTRLTVL.

This clone was seen just once. The rearrangement uses TRBV7-9 and TRBJ2-3, with D unclear. CDR3 size: 12 residues. Germline-derived CDR1 and CDR2 are SEHNR and FQNEAQ (reference sequence). V was pared by 5 bases and J by 4 bases, with 7 bases between. CDR3 in amino acids: CASSAAPDTQYF. The CDR3 bases are TGTGCCAGCAGCGCTGCCCCAGATACGCAGTATTTT.

The V gene is TRBV3-1 (or the pseudogene TRBV3-2), the J gene TRBJ1-2; D is uncertain. The CDR3 runs 12 residues. From germline, CDR1 is LGHDT and CDR2 YNNKEL (reference sequence). Trimming took off 2 bases at V and 3 bases at J, with 4 bases between the two ends. The CDR3 DNA reads as TGTGCCAGCAGCCAAAGGGACTATGGCTACACCTTC. Translating gives CASSQRDYGYTF.

The J gene is TRBJ1-1, the V gene TRBV2; maybe TRBD1 (5 bases). From germline, CDR1 is SNHLY and CDR2 FYNNEI. V was trimmed by 11 bases and J by 1 base, leaving 8 bases between them. The CDR3 runs to 11 residues. CDR3 DNA sequence: TGTGCCCGAACAGGGAACACTGAAGCTTTCTTT. It codes for CARTGNTEAFF.

This clone was detected a few times. The chain joins TRBV9 to TRBJ2-7; TRBD2 might be the D (6 bases). The V end was cut by 0 bases, the J end by 2 bases, with 12 bases between. Germline loops: CDR1 SGDLS, CDR2 YYNGEE. The CDR3 totals 15 residues. This CDR3 is CASSVATGLTYEQYF. The CDR3 DNA follows: TGTGCCAGCAGCGTAGCTACGGGACTGACCTACGAGCAGTACTTC.

This chain connects TRBV6-2 or TRBV6-3 to TRBJ2-3; perhaps TRBD2 as D (6 bases). V was cut by 5 bases and J by 6 bases, with 6 bases left in between. The CDR3 has 11 residues. The germline V gene has CDR1 MNHEY and CDR2 SVGEGT. The CDR3 bases are TGTGCCAGCAGTGGGGGGGATACGCAGTATTTT. It specifies CASSGGDTQYF.

This clone was seen ten or more times. This chain joins TRBV7-9 and TRBJ2-3; D might be TRBD1 (6 bases). Trimming left V 4 bases short and J 6 bases short, with 23 bases between. Looked up from germline, CDR1 is SEHNR and CDR2 is FQNEAQ (reference sequence). The CDR3 is made up of 17 amino acids. The CDR3 loop is CASSSNNRAGDLDTQYF. The CDR3, as DNA: TGTGCCAGCAGCTCCAACAACAGGGCCGGGGATTTGGATACGCAGTATTTT.

The V call is TRBV30, the J call TRBJ1-3, with D possibly being TRBD1 (6 bases). Trimming removed 3 bases at V and 3 bases at J, with 12 bases between. Looked up from germline, CDR1 is GTSNPN and CDR2 is SVGIG (reference sequence). The CDR3 is 14 amino acids. The CDR3 DNA reads as TGTGCCTGGAGAAGGGGGTCGGGTGGAAACACCATATATTTT. This gives the protein CAWRRGSGGNTIYF.

V is TRBV15 and J is TRBJ2-5, with 7 bases lining up with TRBD2. This CDR3 region has 13 residues. V gave up 11 bases and J gave up 5 bases; unmatched junction bases: 11. CDR1 and CDR2 (germline): LNHNV, YYDKDF (reference sequence). CDR3 coding DNA: TGTGCCGCGAGCCAACTAGCGCGGGAGACCCAGTACTTC. Translating it yields CAASQLARETQYF.

J is TRBJ2-1 and V is TRBV6-5, with D possibly matching TRBD2 (5 bases). Between the trimmed V and J ends, which lost 9 bases and 6 bases, there was a span of 21 bases. The CDR3 loop spans 15 amino acids. Per germline, CDR1 MNHEY and CDR2 SVGAGI. The CDR3 nucleotides read TGTGCCAGTAAAACCGAGACGGGGATCCTCAATGAGCAGTTCTTC. This translates into CASKTETGILNEQFF.

This clone was counted a single time. The chain recombines TRBV7-9 with TRBJ1-3; the match to TRBD1 covers 7 bases. The CDR3 has 14 residues. Unmatched junction bases numbered 10, after V lost 7 bases and J lost 7 bases. Germline CDR1 SEHNR, CDR2 FQNEAQ (reference sequence). The CDR3, as DNA: TGTGCCAGCACCCGTGACAGGGTGATTAACACCATATATTTT. The encoded protein is CASTRDRVINTIYF.

This rearrangement joins TRBV7-2 to TRBJ2-3; D is perhaps TRBD1 or TRBD2 (6 bases each). V lost 4 bases, J lost 2 bases, and 19 bases lay in between. This CDR3 contains 17 residues. Germline loops: CDR1 SGHTA, CDR2 FQGNSA. In nucleotides, the CDR3 is TGTGCCAGCAGCTCCCGAAAGGGGGGATCCCACACAGATACGCAGTATTTT. It yields the protein CASSSRKGGSHTDTQYF.

This chain links TRBV16 with TRBJ1-1; D unclear. CDR3 size: 15 residues. Trimming shortened V by 5 bases and J by 0 bases, and 13 bases separated the two germline ends. Germline-derived CDR1 and CDR2 are KGHSY and FQNENV. CDR3 in amino acids: CASSLNGSVNTEAFF. Here the CDR3 DNA reads TGTGCCAGCAGCTTAAACGGGTCAGTGAACACTGAAGCTTTCTTT.

This rearrangement joins TRBV6-2 or TRBV6-3 to TRBJ1-2; possible D gene TRBD1, 5 bases. The CDR3 is 13 amino acids. V was pared by 7 bases and J by 4 bases, with 13 bases between. Germline V gives CDR1 MNHEY, CDR2 SVGEGT. CDR3 loop: CASNPGGSYGYTF. In nucleotides, the CDR3 is TGTGCCAGCAACCCCGGGGGTAGCTATGGCTACACCTTC.

The V and J genes are TRBV19 and TRBJ2-2; D is possibly TRBD1 (6 bases). Germline V lookup: CDR1 LNHDA, CDR2 SQIVND (reference sequence). The CDR3 sequence is 16 residues long. V was pared by 4 bases and J by 1 base, with 13 bases between. The CDR3 DNA reads TGTGCCAGTAGTAGCCACCGGGACAAGAACACCGGGGAGCTGTTTTTT. Translating gives CASSSHRDKNTGELFF.

The chain employs TRBV7-8 and TRBJ2-7, with 10 bases matching TRBD1. This CDR3 comprises 15 residues. Per germline, CDR1 SGHVS and CDR2 FQNEAQ. V lost 0 bases and J lost 9; bases outside the gene matches: 8. This CDR3 is CASSLAGTGDLGQYF. CDR3 sequence (DNA): TGTGCCAGCAGCTTAGCTGGGACAGGGGATCTAGGGCAGTACTTC.

J is TRBJ1-2 and V is TRBV5-4; TRBD1 might be the D (6 bases). CDR1 is SGHNT and CDR2 is YYREEE in the germline V gene (reference sequence). The CDR3 has 14 residues. Trimming shortened V by 3 bases and J by 4 bases, and 13 bases separated the two germline ends. The CDR3 DNA reads as TGTGCCAGCAGCTCGGGGGAGGGGGTCTATGGCTACACCTTC. Translation gives CASSSGEGVYGYTF.

This rearrangement joins TRBV10-3 to TRBJ2-2; D uncertain. CDR1 ENHRY and CDR2 SYGVKD come from the germline V gene. The CDR3 contains 15 residues. Trimming took off 2 bases at V and 2 bases at J, with 9 bases between the two ends. The CDR3 DNA follows: TGTGCCATCAGTGAGGGGCAGGTAAACACCGGGGAGCTGTTTTTT. It yields the protein CAISEGQVNTGELFF.

The rearrangement joins TRBV9 to TRBJ1-5; D possibly corresponds to TRBD1 (6 bases). The V and J ends lost 5 bases and 3 bases respectively, with 9 bases between them. The CDR3 is 13 amino acids. Germline-derived CDR1 and CDR2 are SGDLS and YYNGEE. The CDR3 DNA reads as TGTGCCAGCAGTAAGGGGGTCAATCAGCCCCAGCATTTT. Amino acids: CASSKGVNQPQHF.

CDR3 DNA: TGTGCCAGCAGTTACCGAAGTGACTATGGCTACACCTTC. As protein: CASSYRSDYGYTF. This chain connects TRBV27 to TRBJ1-2; D gene unclear. Germline V gene sequence: CDR1 MNHEY, CDR2 SMNVEV (reference sequence). The CDR3 is 13 amino acids. The V end was cut by 4 bases, the J end by 3 bases, with 9 bases between.

This chain joins TRBV4-1 and TRBJ1-5; D is unresolved. Trimming shortened V by 4 bases and J by 0 bases, and 7 bases separated the two germline ends. From germline, CDR1 is MGHRA and CDR2 YSYEKL. This CDR3 has 14 residues. DNA of the CDR3: TGCGCCAGCAGCCCAGCATATAGCAATCAGCCCCAGCATTTT. The encoded protein is CASSPAYSNQPQHF.

The chain combines TRBV5-1 with TRBJ2-2; 11 nucleotides line up with TRBD1. CDR3 size: 18 residues. Germline loops: CDR1 SGHRS, CDR2 YFSETQ. V gave up 3 bases and J gave up 4 bases; unmatched junction bases: 11. CDR3 loop: CASSSQGTGGESTGELFF. Here the CDR3 DNA reads TGCGCCAGCAGCTCTCAGGGGACAGGGGGGGAGAGCACCGGGGAGCTGTTTTTT. Filled out from reference TRBV5-1 and TRBJ2-2, the complete variable domain reads KAGVTQTPRYLIKTRGQQVTLSCSPISGHRSVSWYQQTPGQGLQFLFEYFSETQRNKGNFPGRFSGRQFSNSRSEMNVSTLELGDSALYLCASSSQGTGGESTGELFFGEGSRLTVL.

The chain combines TRBV6-1 with TRBJ2-5; 11 bases align to TRBD1. Unmatched junction bases numbered 7, after V lost 3 bases and J lost 4 bases. The CDR3 sequence is 16 residues long. Germline V gene data show CDR1 as MNHNS and CDR2 as SASEGT. The CDR3 here is CASSDARTGGRETQYF. The DNA for the CDR3 is TGTGCCAGCAGTGATGCGCGGACAGGGGGCAGAGAGACCCAGTACTTC.

The CDR3 protein is CASSPRRGDEQYF. Here the CDR3 DNA reads TGTGCCAGCAGCCCCCGTCGGGGGGACGAGCAGTACTTC. V and J are TRBV7-9 and TRBJ2-7, with 7 bases that match TRBD2. The CDR3 runs to 13 residues. Looked up from germline, CDR1 is SEHNR and CDR2 is FQNEAQ (reference sequence). The trim removed 5 bases at V and 5 bases at J, leaving 6 bases unmatched.

This rearrangement joins TRBV6-6 to TRBJ2-7; perhaps TRBD2 as D (5 bases). The CDR3 has 17 residues. Trimming stripped 5 bases from V and 5 bases from J, with 25 bases between. The germline V gene has CDR1 MNHNY and CDR2 SVGAGI (reference sequence). CDR3 nucleotide sequence: TGTGCCAGCAGTCGTAGAAAGCAAGGAGGAATGAGAAACGAGCAGTACTTC. This translates into CASSRRKQGGMRNEQYF.